These 22 T cell receptor beta chains were sequenced from one sample in a study of response to subunit inactivated influenza vaccine (dated by TCRdb to 2017 to 2018). Library preparation employed RT-PCR. The instrument given in TCRdb is Illumina HiSeq 2500. The public reads were reprocessed in TCRdb via fastp at Q25 and MiXCR, keeping in-frame beta chains. Here each entry gathers all rows of one CDR3 protein and keeps the most common genes and DNA. Present in this sample are over 650,000 distinct CDR3 sequences, 18% of which were seen just once. 11% of the sample goes to the ten largest clones. Sequencing used PBMCs from blood, obtained more than 4 days after vaccination. These receptors were taken from a man aged 45-65 years who received an inactivated influenza vaccine. Donor details come from another sample of the same person, matched by shared clones.

This chain links TRBV5-1 with TRBJ2-1, with 8 bases lining up with TRBD1. V gave up 0 bases and J gave up 6 bases; unmatched junction bases: 5. Germline assignment: CDR1 SGHRS and CDR2 YFSETQ. This CDR3 contains 15 residues. CDR3 nucleotides: TGCGCCAGCAGCTTGGTACTGGACAGGGTCAATGAGCAGTTCTTC. Its translation is CASSLVLDRVNEQFF. Based on the CDR3 plus reference TRBV5-1 and TRBJ2-1, the full variable domain is KAGVTQTPRYLIKTRGQQVTLSCSPISGHRSVSWYQQTPGQGLQFLFEYFSETQRNKGNFPGRFSGRQFSNSRSEMNVSTLELGDSALYLCASSLVLDRVNEQFFGPGTRLTVL.

The V gene is TRBV6-1, the J gene TRBJ2-7; 8 bases are a match to TRBD1. Germline V lookup: CDR1 MNHNS, CDR2 SASEGT. The junction had 7 bases not matched to a gene; V was cut back by 6 bases and J by 0 bases. The CDR3 runs 15 residues. The CDR3 spells CASRSDRGPSYEQYF. In DNA, the CDR3 is TGTGCCAGCAGAAGCGACAGGGGACCCTCCTACGAGCAGTACTTC.

The chain carries TRBV6-5 and TRBJ2-1; TRBD2 aligns across 11 bases. The junction had 17 bases not matched to a gene; V was cut back by 4 bases and J by 6 bases. Germline V gene data show CDR1 as MNHEY and CDR2 as SVGAGI. This CDR3 contains 19 residues. The CDR3 bases are TGTGCCAGCAGTTTTCACGGGGGGATAGCGGGAGGGCCGACCAATGAGCAGTTCTTC. Its protein is CASSFHGGIAGGPTNEQFF.

This clonotype was detected a few times. The CDR3 spells CSAIPPTSGRGETQYF. CDR3 nucleotides: TGCAGTGCTATTCCTCCCACTAGCGGGAGGGGAGAGACCCAGTACTTC. The chain uses TRBV20-1 and TRBJ2-5; 13 bases fit TRBD2. The trim removed 4 bases at V and 4 bases at J, leaving 9 bases unmatched. Germline V gene sequence: CDR1 DFQATT, CDR2 SNEGSKA (reference sequence). The CDR3 consists of 16 residues.

The CDR3 region has the DNA TGTGCCAGCAGTTACGGCGGAGGTACTCGGACCCCTAAGTGGGAGCAGTACTTC. Translated: CASSYGGGTRTPKWEQYF. The V gene is TRBV6-5, the J gene TRBJ2-7; D is perhaps TRBD2 (5 bases). Looked up from germline, CDR1 is MNHEY and CDR2 is SVGAGI. Trimming removed 2 bases at V and 7 bases at J, with 27 bases between. The CDR3 is 18 amino acids.

This clonotype has ten or more counts. The chain combines TRBV6-2 or TRBV6-3 with TRBJ2-7; no reliable D call. Trimming left V 6 bases short and J 2 bases short, with 20 bases between. Germline loops: CDR1 MNHEY, CDR2 SVGEGT. CDR3 length equals 16 residues. The CDR3 loop reads CASSTQHEVSPYEQYF. The CDR3 DNA reads as TGTGCCAGCAGCACCCAACACGAGGTCTCTCCCTACGAGCAGTACTTC.

The rearrangement links TRBV29-1 to TRBJ2-3; 14 nucleotides match TRBD2. This CDR3 region has 17 residues. V lost 4 bases and J lost 0; bases outside the gene matches: 6. Germline V gene sequence: CDR1 SQVTM, CDR2 ANQGSEA. DNA of the CDR3: TGCAGCGTTGTAGGGACTAGCGGGGGATCTAGCACAGATACGCAGTATTTT. It encodes CSVVGTSGGSSTDTQYF.

V and J are TRBV7-6 and TRBJ2-2; D is undetermined. Germline lookup yields CDR1 SGHVS and CDR2 FNYEAQ. Trimming shortened V by 0 bases and J by 6 bases, and 11 bases separated the two germline ends. There are 15 residues in the CDR3. CDR3 nucleotides: TGTGCCAGCAGCTTAGCGTCACCGACTCCCGGGGAGCTGTTTTTT. Its translation is CASSLASPTPGELFF. The full variable domain, its missing parts supplied by reference TRBV7-6 and TRBJ2-2, is GAGVSQSPRYKVTKRGQDVALRCDPISGHVSLYWYRQALGQGPEFLTYFNYEAQQDKSGLPNDRFSAERPEGSISTLTIQRTEQRDSAMYRCASSLASPTPGELFFGEGSRLTVL.

The gene calls are TRBV11-2 and TRBJ2-6; 7 bases align to TRBD1. V shed 6 bases and J 0 bases; nucleotides not matched to a gene: 5. This CDR3 has 16 residues. Germline values: CDR1 SGHAT, CDR2 FQNNGV. The CDR3 nucleotides read TGTGCCAGCAGGGTCCCAGGGGGCTCTGGGGCCAACGTCCTGACTTTC. This translates into CASRVPGGSGANVLTF.

There are a few counts of this clonotype. V gene TRBV11-2 combines with J gene TRBJ2-3; D is uncertain. Trimming cost V 5 bases and J 2 bases, with 14 bases left between them. The CDR3 runs 15 residues. Germline loops: CDR1 SGHAT, CDR2 FQNNGV. The CDR3 region has the DNA TGTGCCAGCAGCCCTATGGGTTCGGACACAGATACGCAGTATTTT. It specifies CASSPMGSDTDTQYF.

This clonotype has more than one count but fewer than ten. This rearrangement joins TRBV12-3 or TRBV12-4 to TRBJ2-1; D remains ambiguous. Trimming pared 3 bases from V and 4 bases from J, leaving 7 bases between. There are 13 residues in the CDR3. The CDR3 region is CASSFDEYNEQFF. The DNA of the CDR3 is TGTGCCAGCAGTTTCGATGAATACAATGAGCAGTTCTTC.

The rearrangement links TRBV29-1 to TRBJ2-1, with 7 bases fitting TRBD1. CDR1 SQVTM and CDR2 ANQGSEA come from the germline V gene. V shed 6 bases and J 9 bases; nucleotides not matched to a gene: 14. The length of the CDR3 is 14 residues. This CDR3 reads CSVRPGQRPPEQFF. The CDR3, as DNA: TGCAGCGTCCGTCCGGGACAGAGGCCGCCTGAGCAGTTCTTC.

The genes are TRBV2 and TRBJ2-5; 10 bases match TRBD1. The CDR3 is made up of 14 amino acids. With V trimmed by 6 bases and J by 7 bases, 8 bases remained unmatched. In germline, CDR1 is SNHLY, CDR2 FYNNEI. The CDR3 spells CASSTGTGVGTQYF. CDR3 bases: TGTGCCAGCAGCACCGGGACAGGGGTCGGGACCCAGTACTTC.

This clonotype came up many times. The rearrangement joins TRBV4-3 to TRBJ2-1; the D gene is possibly TRBD2 (6 bases). Germline lookup yields CDR1 LGHNA and CDR2 YSLEER. CDR3 length: 15 amino acids. V shed 1 base and J shed 7 bases, with 14 bases lying between them. CDR3 protein: CASSQGLAKSNEQFF. For the CDR3, the DNA is TGCGCCAGCAGCCAAGGGCTAGCGAAGAGTAATGAGCAGTTCTTC.

This clonotype was found many times. The V call is TRBV14, the J call TRBJ2-1; 9 bases align to TRBD2. Germline CDR1 reads SGHDN; CDR2 reads FVKESK. Trimming at V came to 4 bases and at J to 3 bases, leaving 7 bases not matched to a gene. This CDR3 spans 16 amino acids. Written as DNA, the CDR3 is TGTGCCAGCAGCCTGCTATCTAGCGGGAACTACAATGAGCAGTTCTTC. Its translation: CASSLLSSGNYNEQFF.

In DNA form, the CDR3 reads TGTGCCAGCAGATCGACAGGGGTGGACACCATATATTTT. It translates to CASRSTGVDTIYF. The chain recombines TRBV4-2 with TRBJ1-3, with 8 bases identical to TRBD1. Per the germline V gene, CDR1 is LGHNA and CDR2 is YNFKEQ. The V segment lost 6 bases and the J segment 8 bases; nucleotides outside the gene matches: 6. CDR3 length: 13 residues.

The rearrangement uses TRBV12-3 or TRBV12-4 and TRBJ1-5; D unclear. This CDR3 region has 13 residues. V lost 6 bases, J lost 4 bases, and 10 bases lay in between. CDR3 sequence: CASRSTENQPQHF. As DNA, the CDR3 is TGTGCCAGCAGGTCCACAGAAAATCAGCCCCAGCATTTT.

The V call is TRBV7-2, the J call TRBJ1-2, with a tentative D call TRBD1 (5 bases). Germline loops: CDR1 SGHTA, CDR2 FQGNSA. The CDR3 length is 14 residues. Deletions cut 2 bases from V and 7 bases from J, with 14 bases between. The CDR3 nucleotides read TGTGCCAGCAGCTTAATAGTGGGGACCTCTGGCTACACCTTC. Its protein is CASSLIVGTSGYTF.

This clonotype appeared many times. The V and J genes are TRBV12-3 or TRBV12-4 and TRBJ1-1, with D maybe TRBD1 (5 bases). V was pared by 0 bases and J by 8 bases, with 19 bases between. The CDR3 covers 16 residues. The CDR3 spells CASSLAGRSVLPEAFF. The CDR3 DNA is TGTGCCAGCAGTTTAGCGGGGCGCTCTGTCCTCCCGGAAGCTTTCTTT.

The sample holds a few counts of this clonotype. This chain links TRBV27 with TRBJ2-1, with 9 bases lining up with TRBD2. With 0 bases clipped from V and 7 bases from J, the junction kept 4 bases outside the gene matches. The CDR3 has 15 amino acids. The germline CDR1 and CDR2 sequences are MNHEY and SMNVEV (reference sequence). CDR3 DNA: TGTGCCAGCAGTTTATCAGCGGGGGGTTGGAATGAGCAGTTCTTC. It encodes CASSLSAGGWNEQFF.

This clonotype was seen repeatedly, ten times or more. This chain joins TRBV6-5 and TRBJ2-2, with a tentative D call TRBD2 (5 bases). Trimming left V 1 base short and J 8 bases short, with 11 bases between. The CDR3 extends over 14 amino acids. Germline CDR1 reads MNHEY; CDR2 reads SVGAGI. For the CDR3, the DNA is TGTGCCAGCAGTTACTGGACTCCCGGAGGGGAGCTGTTTTTT. It codes for CASSYWTPGGELFF.

In its sample, this clonotype was seen a few times. The chain couples TRBV9 to TRBJ2-1; D ambiguous. This CDR3 comprises 13 residues. CDR1 is SGDLS, CDR2 YYNGEE, per germline. V was shortened by 4 bases and J by 3 bases, with 8 bases between the two germline ends. The CDR3 DNA reads TGTGCCAGCAGCCCAGACGACTACAATGAGCAGTTCTTC. It translates to CASSPDDYNEQFF.